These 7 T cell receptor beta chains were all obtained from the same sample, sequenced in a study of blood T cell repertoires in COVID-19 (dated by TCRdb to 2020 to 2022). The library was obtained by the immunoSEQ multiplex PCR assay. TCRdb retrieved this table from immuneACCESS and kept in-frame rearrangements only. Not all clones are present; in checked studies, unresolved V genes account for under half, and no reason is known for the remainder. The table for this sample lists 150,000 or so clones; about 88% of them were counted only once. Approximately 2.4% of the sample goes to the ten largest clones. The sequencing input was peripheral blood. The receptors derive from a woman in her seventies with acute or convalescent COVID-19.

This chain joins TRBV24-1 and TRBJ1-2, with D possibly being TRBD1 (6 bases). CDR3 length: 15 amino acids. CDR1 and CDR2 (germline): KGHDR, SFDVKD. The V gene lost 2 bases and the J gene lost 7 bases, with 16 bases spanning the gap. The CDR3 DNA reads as TGTGCCACCAGTGATTCCGGGACAACCGTACGTGGCTACACCTTC. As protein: CATSDSGTTVRGYTF.

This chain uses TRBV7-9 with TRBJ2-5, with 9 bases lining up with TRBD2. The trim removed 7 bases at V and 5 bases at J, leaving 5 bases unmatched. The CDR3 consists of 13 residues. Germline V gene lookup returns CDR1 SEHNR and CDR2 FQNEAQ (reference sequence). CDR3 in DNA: TGTGCCAGCACCCCTAGCGGGGAGGAGACCCAGTACTTC. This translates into CASTPSGEETQYF.

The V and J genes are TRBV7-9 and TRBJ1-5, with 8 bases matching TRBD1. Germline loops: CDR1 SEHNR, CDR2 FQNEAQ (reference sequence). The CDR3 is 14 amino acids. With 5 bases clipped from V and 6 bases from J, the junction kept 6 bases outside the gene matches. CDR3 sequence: CASSPGQGGQPQHF. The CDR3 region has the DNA TGTGCCAGCAGCCCAGGACAGGGAGGTCAGCCCCAGCATTTT.

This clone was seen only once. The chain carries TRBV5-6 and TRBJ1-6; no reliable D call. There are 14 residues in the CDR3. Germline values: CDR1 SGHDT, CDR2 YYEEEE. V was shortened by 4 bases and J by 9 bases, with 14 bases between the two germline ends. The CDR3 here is CASSIRVPSSPLHF. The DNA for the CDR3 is TGTGCCAGCAGCATCCGGGTCCCGAGTTCACCCCTCCACTTT. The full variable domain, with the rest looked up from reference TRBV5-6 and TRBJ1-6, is DAGVTQSPTHLIKTRGQQVTLRCSPKSGHDTVSWYQQALGQGPQFIFQYYEEEERQRGNFPDRFSGHQFPNYSSELNVNALLLGDSALYLCASSIRVPSSPLHFGNGTRLTVT.

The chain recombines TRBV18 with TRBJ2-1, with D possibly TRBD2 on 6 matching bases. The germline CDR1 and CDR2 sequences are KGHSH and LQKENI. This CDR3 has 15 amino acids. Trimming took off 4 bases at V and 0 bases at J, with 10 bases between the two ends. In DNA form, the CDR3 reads TGTGCCAGCTCACGACCGGAGGGCTCCTACAATGAGCAGTTCTTC. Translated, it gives CASSRPEGSYNEQFF.

The CDR3 DNA reads TGCAGCGGAGGGACAGGGGTTGGCTACACCTTC. This sequence encodes CSGGTGVGYTF. This chain joins TRBV29-1 and TRBJ1-2; 10 nucleotides agree with TRBD1. The V and J ends lost 7 bases and 7 bases, in that order; junction bases with no gene match: 3. The CDR3 runs to 11 residues. Germline V gene data show CDR1 as SQVTM and CDR2 as ANQGSEA.

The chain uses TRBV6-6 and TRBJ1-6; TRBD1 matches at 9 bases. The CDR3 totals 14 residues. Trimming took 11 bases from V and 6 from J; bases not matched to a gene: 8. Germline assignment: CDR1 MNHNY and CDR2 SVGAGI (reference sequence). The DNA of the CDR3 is TGTGCCCTAGGCGAGGACAGGGGTAATTCACCCCTCCACTTT. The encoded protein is CALGEDRGNSPLHF.